This TCR beta chain was profiled in a study of shared clonotypes between healthy human individuals (dated by TCRdb to the early 2020s). As for the study more broadly: A couple of women and three men aged 18 to 49 years were included in the cohort. Per donor, three plates each were used for CD4 naive and CD4 memory, two for CD8 naive, and one for CD8 memory. Blood TCR repertoires of 5 or 6 healthy adults were deeply sequenced to estimate repertoire size and the extent of clonotype sharing between individuals. Different laboratories and diverse techniques were used to prepare libraries and sequence TCR repertoires, to increase sequencing depth and limit assay-specific biases. Per donor, leukapheresis produced somewhere between about 0.9 and 10 billion PBMCs.

The donors were healthy, HIV-negative adults who had no recently reported acute infections or vaccinations. Every donor was a Caucasian adult living in Nashville, Tennessee, USA. The CD8 memory samples were a combination of magnetically selected CD45RO+ cells and CCR7-negative CD45RA+ effector memory (TemRA) cells. Blood was obtained by leukapheresis, after which PBMCs were separated by Ficoll-Histopaque density gradient centrifugation and cryopreserved in liquid nitrogen vapor phase. Analytical flow cytometry was used to check the purity and quantity of every magnetically sorted T cell population. Genomic DNA was isolated from each sorted fraction and quantified by UV absorbance on a Nanodrop 2000c. Findings and caveats that apply to the study as a whole: Sharing across four donors was observed for 4.5% to 6.5% of naive CD4, under 4% of naive CD8, roughly 2.4% of memory CD4, and about 0.39% of memory CD8 clonotypes. The genetic and exposure-history diversity represented was limited by the small number of donors. Rarefaction of sorted-subset datasets indicated incomplete sequencing despite the large sequencing depth. Pairwise subsampling led to the expectation that sequencing depth would affect the degree of clonotype sharing among donors. Higher generation probabilities were observed for clonotypes shared by all four sorted-subset donors than for non-shared clonotypes. Larger estimated clonotype richness was generally found for naive subsets than for memory subsets. Sampling was restricted to blood, and TCR repertoires in tissue are likely to differ from TCR repertoires in blood.

From cysteine to phenylalanine, the CDR3 is 15 amino acids long. The CDR3 DNA has 45 bases and is translated from base 1. The CDR1 and CDR2 encoded by the germline V gene are SQVTM and ANQGSEA. Using the deep immunoSEQ assay, TCR CDR3 regions were amplified from genomic DNA by multiplex PCR. Extracted genomic DNA from each cell subset was spread evenly across all wells of several immunoSEQ 96-well plates, with each plate serving as a replicate. For sorted subsets, 200 to 250 ng genomic DNA, equal to some 28,000 T cell genomes, was loaded into each replicate PCR. The purified libraries were quantified using a Qubit 3.0 fluorometer, sized with a Bioanalyzer 2100, and then quantified again using the KAPA Library Quantification kit. Each immunoSEQ 96-well plate was sequenced on its own single-read 150-cycle Illumina NextSeq 550 flow cell. On the authors' methods: The immunoSEQ output contained only junctional sequences without quality scores, so filtering could not match that applied to full-length reads. Sequences were annotated with PyIR, a Python wrapper for IgBLAST v1.9, and V/J genes and CDR3 were assigned using IMGT germline references. Reads were filtered out if the reads had weak V/J assignments (E-value above 1e-6), no CDR3, stop codons, out-of-frame junctions, or ambiguous translated residues. V3J clonotypes were defined by identical inferred V gene, J gene, and CDR3 amino acid sequence. Percentage overlap between repertoires was computed as shared unique clonotypes divided by the size of the smaller repertoire. RTK rarefaction, the Chao1 estimator, and Recon v2.1 estimates of unobserved clonotypes were used to assess repertoire richness. Generation probabilities for all TCRbeta clonotypes obtained by the gDNA method from a handful of donors were computed using OLGA. Not all clones reach the TCRdb copy of this immuneACCESS table, which keeps in-frame sequences only. Checked studies attribute under half of the gap to unresolved V genes and leave the rest unexplained. Clonal size and the V and J genes are those of that table, whereas D and trimming came from the DNA. Counted in this sample were some 320,000 clones; roughly 91% of them appeared once. The leading ten clones occupy around 15% of the sample.

Worth noting for this clone: Its antigen has not been determined. A junction boundary mismatches the germline segment, possibly from a read error.

The rearrangement joined TRBV29-1 to TRBJ2-2, with TRBD2 perhaps the D gene, on 5 matching bases. Input material: memory CD8+ T cells sorted from blood. This sample's cell subset or site label indicates: CD45RO+ cells pooled with CCR7-negative TemRA cells. The sequence came from a man aged 18 to 35 in good health. The bases read TGCAGCGTCGAAGGTGGGGTCGGGGTGGCCGGGGAGCTGTTTTTT. Protein translation: CSVEGGVGVAGELFF.